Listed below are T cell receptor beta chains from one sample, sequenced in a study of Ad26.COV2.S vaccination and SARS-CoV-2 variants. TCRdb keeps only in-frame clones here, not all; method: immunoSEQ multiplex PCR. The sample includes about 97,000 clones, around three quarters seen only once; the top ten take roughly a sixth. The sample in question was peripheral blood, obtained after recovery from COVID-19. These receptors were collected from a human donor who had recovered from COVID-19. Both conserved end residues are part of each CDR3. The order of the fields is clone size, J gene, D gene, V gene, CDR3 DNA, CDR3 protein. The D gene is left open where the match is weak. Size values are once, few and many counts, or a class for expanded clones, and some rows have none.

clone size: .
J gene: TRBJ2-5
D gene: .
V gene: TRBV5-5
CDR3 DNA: TGTGCCAGCAGCTTTAGGGGTGTGATTGTCGAGACCCAGTACTTC
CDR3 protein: CASSFRGVIVETQYF

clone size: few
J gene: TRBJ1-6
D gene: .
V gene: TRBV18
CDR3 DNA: TGTGCCAGCTCGCGAGGGGCCCCGCAAGATTCACCCCTCCACTTT
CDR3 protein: CASSRGAPQDSPLHF

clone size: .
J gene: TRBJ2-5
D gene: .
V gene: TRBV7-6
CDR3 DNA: TGTGCCAGCAGCTTAGCCATAGGGCCCGAAGAGACCCAGTACTTC
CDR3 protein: CASSLAIGPEETQYF

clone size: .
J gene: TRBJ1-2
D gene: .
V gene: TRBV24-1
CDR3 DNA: TGTGCCACCAGTGAAGAGGGGTATGGCTACACCTTC
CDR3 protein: CATSEEGYGYTF

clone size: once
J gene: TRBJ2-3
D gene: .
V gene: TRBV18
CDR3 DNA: TGTGCCAGCTCACCACCGGTGGGGGGGGCTAGCACAGATACGCAGTATTTT
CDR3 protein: CASSPPVGGASTDTQYF

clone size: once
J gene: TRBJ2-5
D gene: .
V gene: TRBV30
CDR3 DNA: TGTGCCTGGGCAGGGGATCAAGAGACCCAGTACTTC
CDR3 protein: CAWAGDQETQYF

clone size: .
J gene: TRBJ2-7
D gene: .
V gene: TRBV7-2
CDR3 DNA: TGTGCCAGCAGCCCCTATTCCTACGAGCAGTACTTC
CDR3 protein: CASSPYSYEQYF

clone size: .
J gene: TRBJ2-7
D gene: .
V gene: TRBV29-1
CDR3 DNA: TGCAGCGTTGCGGCGGTACCTGGCGAGCAGTACTTC
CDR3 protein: CSVAAVPGEQYF

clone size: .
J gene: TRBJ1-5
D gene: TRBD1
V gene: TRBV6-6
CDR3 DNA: TGTGCCAGCCAGAGGGACAGGGGGCCTCAGCCCCAGCATTTT
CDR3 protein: CASQRDRGPQPQHF

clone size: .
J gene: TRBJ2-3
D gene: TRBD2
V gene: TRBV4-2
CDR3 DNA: TGTGCCAGCAGCCAAGGAGCGGGGGGGAACACAGATACGCAGTATTTT
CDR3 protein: CASSQGAGGNTDTQYF

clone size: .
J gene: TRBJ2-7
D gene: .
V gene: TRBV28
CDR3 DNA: TGTGCCAGCAGTTTGCAGGGGTTGGAGTACGAGCAGTACTTC
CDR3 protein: CASSLQGLEYEQYF

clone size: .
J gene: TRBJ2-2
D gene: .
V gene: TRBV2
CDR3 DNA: TGTGCCAGCAGATTAGGGTTGGGGGAGCTGTTTTTT
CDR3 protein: CASRLGLGELFF

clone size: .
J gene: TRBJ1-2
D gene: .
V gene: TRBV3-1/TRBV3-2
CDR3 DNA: TGTGCCAGCCGGGCCAACTATGGCTACACCTTC
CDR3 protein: CASRANYGYTF

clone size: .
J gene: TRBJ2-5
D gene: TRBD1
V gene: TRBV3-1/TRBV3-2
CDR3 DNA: TGTGCCAGCAGCCAGGGACAGACTCAAGAGACCCAGTACTTC
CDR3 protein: CASSQGQTQETQYF

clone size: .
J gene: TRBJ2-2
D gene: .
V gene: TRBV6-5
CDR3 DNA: TGTGCCAGCAGACATCCCTCCAGCGACGGGGAGCTGTTTTTT
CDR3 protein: CASRHPSSDGELFF

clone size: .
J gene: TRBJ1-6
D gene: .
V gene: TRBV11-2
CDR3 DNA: TGTGCCAGCAGCACAAACAGGGTTTCACCCCTCCACTTT
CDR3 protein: CASSTNRVSPLHF

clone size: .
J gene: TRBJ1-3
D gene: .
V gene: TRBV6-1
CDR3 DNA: TGTGCCAGCAGTGAATCTGGGGAGCACACCATATATTTT
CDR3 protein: CASSESGEHTIYF

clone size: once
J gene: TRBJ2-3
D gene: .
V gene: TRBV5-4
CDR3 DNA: TGTGCCAGCAGCTTGCAGGGGCTCTTCACAGATACGCAGTATTTT
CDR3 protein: CASSLQGLFTDTQYF

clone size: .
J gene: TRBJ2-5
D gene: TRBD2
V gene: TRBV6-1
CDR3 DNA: TGTGCCAGCAGTGAAGCCGCGGGGGGGCCGCTGGAGACCCAGTACTTC
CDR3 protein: CASSEAAGGPLETQYF